This is a list of T cell receptor beta chains from one sample in a study of cytomegalovirus exposure and HLA in healthy donors. TCRdb keeps only in-frame clones here, not all; method: immunoSEQ multiplex PCR. This sample yields approximately 93,000 clones, of which 75% to 85% are seen a single time; over 2.5% belongs to the top ten. Sequencing was done on a sample of PBMCs. The receptors shown here come from a male donor in good health and CMV-seropositive. The CDR3 runs from the conserved cysteine through the conserved F or W. The D gene is left open where the match is weak. Clone size is given for some rows only: seen once, a few or many times, or a class if the clone is expanded.

cdr3_nt: TGTGCCAGCAGCGGGCCGGGCCAACTAGGGGAGACCCAGTACTTC; cdr3_aa: CASSGPGQLGETQYF; cdr3_length: 15; d_call: .; clone_size: .; v_call: TRBV5-4; j_call: TRBJ2-5
cdr3_nt: TGTGCCAGCAGTGAAGTGGGGCAGAACCAAGAGACCCAGTACTTC; cdr3_aa: CASSEVGQNQETQYF; cdr3_length: 15; d_call: .; clone_size: .; v_call: TRBV2; j_call: TRBJ2-5
cdr3_nt: TGTGCCAGTAGTACCTCCATCGGGACAGGGCTAGGCTTC; cdr3_aa: CASSTSIGTGLGF; cdr3_length: 13; d_call: TRBD1; clone_size: .; v_call: TRBV19; j_call: TRBJ2-7
cdr3_nt: TGTGCCAGCAGCACCAGGGATACCCGAGAGACCCAGTACTTC; cdr3_aa: CASSTRDTRETQYF; cdr3_length: 14; d_call: .; clone_size: .; v_call: TRBV5-8; j_call: TRBJ2-5
cdr3_nt: TGTGCCAGCAGCTCTTTATGGGGCAGGGAGGAAGGCTATGGCTACACCTTC; cdr3_aa: CASSSLWGREEGYGYTF; cdr3_length: 17; d_call: .; clone_size: .; v_call: TRBV13; j_call: TRBJ1-2
cdr3_nt: TGCGCCAGCAGCCAGGTCGCCCGGACAGGGGTAGGCGAGCAGTACTTC; cdr3_aa: CASSQVARTGVGEQYF; cdr3_length: 16; d_call: TRBD1; clone_size: few; v_call: TRBV4-1; j_call: TRBJ2-7
cdr3_nt: TGTGCCAGCAGCTTAGGACAGGGGACCTACGAGCAGTACTTC; cdr3_aa: CASSLGQGTYEQYF; cdr3_length: 14; d_call: TRBD1; clone_size: .; v_call: TRBV7-9; j_call: TRBJ2-7
cdr3_nt: TGCGCCAGCAGCCCCGGTGGCTCGCAGGATTCACCCCTCCACTTT; cdr3_aa: CASSPGGSQDSPLHF; cdr3_length: 15; d_call: .; clone_size: .; v_call: TRBV4-3; j_call: TRBJ1-6
cdr3_nt: TGTGCCAGCAGCTTAAACTCAGGGGTGAATTCACCCCTCCACTTT; cdr3_aa: CASSLNSGVNSPLHF; cdr3_length: 15; d_call: .; clone_size: few; v_call: TRBV5-4; j_call: TRBJ1-6
cdr3_nt: TGTGCCAGCAGCTTAGCGGGCTTAGGCTCACCCCTCCACTTT; cdr3_aa: CASSLAGLGSPLHF; cdr3_length: 14; d_call: .; clone_size: .; v_call: TRBV7-2; j_call: TRBJ1-6
cdr3_nt: TGTGCCAGCAGCTTCGGTAACCGGGACGGACAGGTCCCCTTC; cdr3_aa: CASSFGNRDGQVPF; cdr3_length: 14; d_call: TRBD1; clone_size: .; v_call: TRBV7-9; j_call: TRBJ1-2
cdr3_nt: TGTGCCAGCAGCCAAGGACAGGTAAACCTTCAAGAGACCCAGTACTTC; cdr3_aa: CASSQGQVNLQETQYF; cdr3_length: 16; d_call: .; clone_size: .; v_call: TRBV4-2; j_call: TRBJ2-5
cdr3_nt: TGTGCCAGCAGCGGGACTATGCAAGAGACCCAGTACTTC; cdr3_aa: CASSGTMQETQYF; cdr3_length: 13; d_call: TRBD2; clone_size: .; v_call: TRBV7-9; j_call: TRBJ2-5
cdr3_nt: TGTGCCAGCAGTTACAATATTTTCCCGACAGGGGGTGGCTACACCTTC; cdr3_aa: CASSYNIFPTGGGYTF; cdr3_length: 16; d_call: TRBD1; clone_size: .; v_call: TRBV6-6; j_call: TRBJ1-2
cdr3_nt: TGCGCCAGCAGCGCCGGGACAGGGACCAGCACAGATACGCAGTATTTT; cdr3_aa: CASSAGTGTSTDTQYF; cdr3_length: 16; d_call: TRBD1; clone_size: .; v_call: TRBV5-1; j_call: TRBJ2-3
cdr3_nt: TGTGCCAGCTCACGAGGACAGGGGAGTAGTGGCTACACCTTC; cdr3_aa: CASSRGQGSSGYTF; cdr3_length: 14; d_call: TRBD1; clone_size: few; v_call: TRBV18; j_call: TRBJ1-2
cdr3_nt: TGTGCCAGCAGCTATGGACAGTCCTCCTACGAGCAGTACTTC; cdr3_aa: CASSYGQSSYEQYF; cdr3_length: 14; d_call: .; clone_size: .; v_call: TRBV5-4; j_call: TRBJ2-7
cdr3_nt: TGTGCCATCTCGAGGGAGGCGAACACTGAAGCTTTCTTT; cdr3_aa: CAISREANTEAFF; cdr3_length: 13; d_call: .; clone_size: .; v_call: TRBV19; j_call: TRBJ1-1
cdr3_nt: TGTGCCAGCAGCGTATCCGGGACAGGGGGAGAGACCCAGTACTTC; cdr3_aa: CASSVSGTGGETQYF; cdr3_length: 15; d_call: TRBD1; clone_size: .; v_call: TRBV9; j_call: TRBJ2-5